These 23 T cell receptor beta chains originate from one sample sequenced in a study of T-cell memory formation after mild COVID-19. TCRdb fed the 5' RACE reads into MiXCR, producing one record per CDR3 protein. The repertoire holds about 49,000 distinct CDR3 sequences, 7.3% seen once, with 1.4% in the top ten. The material sequenced was PBMCs or a T cell subset sorted from them (not recorded which). The receptor set was obtained from a man younger than 30 who had mild COVID-19 (a few samples of this study predate the infection). Cell type and time point are not known.

The rearrangement joins TRBV4-3 to TRBJ1-1; D is unresolved. V was clipped by 2 bases and J by 11 bases, with 15 bases between them. The germline V gene encodes CDR1 LGHNA and CDR2 YSLEER. CDR3 size: 13 residues. CDR3 loop: CASSQTGLTGAFF. In DNA, the CDR3 is TGCGCCAGCAGCCAAACGGGCTTAACTGGCGCTTTCTTT.

This clonotype was found a few times. This chain uses TRBV2 with TRBJ1-6, with D perhaps TRBD1 (5 bases). Germline V gene sequence: CDR1 SNHLY, CDR2 FYNNEI. The CDR3 has 15 amino acids. The V and J ends lost 5 bases and 13 bases respectively, with 21 bases between them. This CDR3 is CASSSGGPHSSPLHF. The CDR3 DNA follows: TGTGCCAGCAGTTCTGGGGGTCCCCACTCGAGTCCCCTCCACTTT.

This clonotype was picked up a small number of times. The DNA for the CDR3 is TGCGCCAGCAGCTTATCGCCAGGGGATGGCTACACCTTC. Translated: CASSLSPGDGYTF. J is TRBJ1-2 and V is TRBV5-1; tentatively, D is TRBD1 (6 bases). CDR1 and CDR2 (germline): SGHRS, YFSETQ. The CDR3 covers 13 residues. Trimming took 2 bases from V and 6 from J, leaving 11 bases between them.

This clonotype was counted a few times. The gene calls are TRBV6-2 or TRBV6-3 and TRBJ2-7, with 9 bases aligning to TRBD1. Trimming removed 5 bases from V and 3 bases from J; junction bases left unmatched: 14. The CDR3 consists of 17 residues. Germline CDR1 is MNHEY and CDR2 is SVGEGT. The CDR3 sequence is CASSLKQGAHLYYEQYV. The CDR3 DNA reads as TGTGCCAGCAGTCTGAAACAGGGGGCTCACCTCTACTACGAGCAGTACGTC.

This clonotype was recorded many times. This chain uses TRBV7-2 with TRBJ2-3, with 7 bases matching TRBD2. This CDR3 contains 15 residues. The ends lost 1 base at V and 4 bases at J; junction bases unmatched: 5. Per the germline V gene, CDR1 is SGHTA and CDR2 is FQGNSA. As DNA, the CDR3 is TGTGCCAGCAGCTTAGTCGGGGGGAGGGCAGATACGCAGTATTTT. As protein: CASSLVGGRADTQYF.

The V gene is TRBV20-1, the J gene TRBJ1-2; D might be TRBD1 (5 bases). Germline CDR1 DFQATT, CDR2 SNEGSKA (reference sequence). This CDR3 has 15 amino acids. Between the trimmed V and J ends, which lost 2 bases and 1 base, there was a span of 14 bases. DNA for the CDR3: TGCAGTGCTAGACTGAATCAGGGAAATAACTATGGCTACACCTTC. It yields the protein CSARLNQGNNYGYTF.

The chain links TRBV7-2 to TRBJ2-4, with D possibly being TRBD2 (5 bases). CDR3 length: 14 amino acids. CDR1 is SGHTA and CDR2 is FQGNSA in the germline V gene. The V gene lost 6 bases and the J gene lost 0 bases, with 9 bases spanning the gap. CDR3 bases: TGTGCCAGCAGAAGAGGGATAGCCAAAAACATTCAGTACTTC. Translated, it gives CASRRGIAKNIQYF.

This clonotype was detected a few times. V is TRBV7-9 and J is TRBJ2-1; D gene ambiguous. This CDR3 has 17 amino acids. V was pared by 3 bases and J by 3 bases, with 18 bases between. The germline V gene has CDR1 SEHNR and CDR2 FQNEAQ (reference sequence). CDR3 sequence reads: CASSLDGSFKFYNEQFF. In DNA form, the CDR3 reads TGTGCCAGCAGCTTGGACGGTTCGTTTAAATTCTACAATGAGCAGTTCTTC. Looking up the rest from reference TRBV7-9 and TRBJ2-1 gives the full variable domain: DTGVSQNPRHKITKRGQNVTFRCDPISEHNRLYWYRQTLGQGPEFLTYFQNEAQLEKSRLLSDRFSAERPKGSFSTLEIQRTEQGDSAMYLCASSLDGSFKFYNEQFFGPGTRLTVL.

At least ten counts were recorded for this clonotype. V and J are TRBV29-1 and TRBJ2-7, with D unclear. Germline V gene sequence: CDR1 SQVTM, CDR2 ANQGSEA. The CDR3 is made up of 13 amino acids. V lost 6 bases and J 6 bases, leaving 18 bases between the germline ends. The CDR3 is CSVGYLTPGEQYF. CDR3 in DNA: TGCAGCGTGGGGTATTTGACTCCGGGCGAGCAGTACTTC.

The chain couples TRBV27 to TRBJ2-3; 7 bases are shared with TRBD2. CDR1 is MNHEY, CDR2 SMNVEV, per germline (reference sequence). CDR3 length equals 15 residues. V dropped 3 bases and J dropped 4; count of bases not matched to a gene: 7. CDR3 protein: CASSFGGKPPDTQYF. The CDR3 nucleotides are TGTGCCAGCAGTTTCGGGGGGAAGCCCCCAGATACGCAGTATTTT.

The chain combines TRBV5-1 with TRBJ1-6; D is ambiguous. The CDR3 spans 17 residues. Trimming removed 4 bases at V and 8 bases at J, with 22 bases between. Germline V CDR1 and CDR2: SGHRS, YFSETQ. Here the CDR3 reads CASSVKGPEALDSPLHF. CDR3 nucleotide sequence: TGCGCCAGCAGCGTAAAAGGGCCCGAAGCCTTAGATTCACCCCTCCACTTT.

This chain links TRBV11-3 with TRBJ2-5; 9 positions match TRBD1. V gave up 6 bases and J gave up 2 bases; unmatched junction bases: 4. The CDR3 runs to 14 residues. The germline V gene has CDR1 SGHNT and CDR2 YENEEA. The CDR3 loop reads CASSGQGSQETQYF. The CDR3 DNA reads as TGTGCCAGCAGTGGACAGGGGTCGCAAGAGACCCAGTACTTC.

The chain has TRBV29-1 and TRBJ1-1; D gene ambiguous. V was pared by 7 bases and J by 0 bases, with 12 bases between. Germline V CDR1 and CDR2: SQVTM, ANQGSEA. CDR3 size: 13 residues. CDR3: CSGHAQMNTEAFF. In DNA, the CDR3 is TGCAGCGGCCACGCACAGATGAACACTGAAGCTTTCTTT.

The chain carries TRBV2 and TRBJ2-5, with D tentatively TRBD2 (6 bases). Germline CDR1 is SNHLY and CDR2 is FYNNEI. The CDR3 totals 13 residues. V dropped 9 bases and J dropped 5 bases, with 16 bases sitting between them. The CDR3, as DNA: TGTGCCAGTAATGGGGGAGGCGGGGAGACCCAGTACTTC. Protein sequence: CASNGGGGETQYF.

In its sample, this clonotype was seen a few times. This chain joins TRBV3-1 and TRBJ1-1; no definite D call. CDR3 length: 11 residues. V lost 2 bases and J lost 10, with 8 bases in between. Germline V lookup: CDR1 LGHDT, CDR2 YNNKEL (reference sequence). The CDR3 loop reads CASSQSWAAFF. CDR3 nucleotides: TGTGCCAGCAGCCAATCCTGGGCAGCTTTCTTT.

This chain joins TRBV7-2 and TRBJ1-1; 11 bases agree with TRBD1. The length of the CDR3 is 14 residues. J was trimmed by 8 bases and V by 2 bases; bases with no gene match: 4. Germline CDR1 and CDR2: SGHTA and FQGNSA. CDR3 DNA: TGTGCCAGCAGCTTAACTGGGGACAGGGGGGAAGCTTTCTTT. It encodes CASSLTGDRGEAFF.

This clonotype came up a few times. V and J are TRBV7-6 and TRBJ1-2; maybe TRBD1 (5 bases). CDR1 is SGHVS and CDR2 is FNYEAQ in the germline V gene. The CDR3 runs 15 residues. Trimming took off 0 bases at V and 4 bases at J, with 12 bases between the two ends. The CDR3 DNA reads TGTGCCAGCAGCTTAGCGCTTAGGGGCGGCTATGGCTACACCTTC. Protein product: CASSLALRGGYGYTF.

J is TRBJ1-4 and V is TRBV7-9; D not certain. The CDR3 has 15 amino acids. Germline lookup yields CDR1 SEHNR and CDR2 FQNEAQ (reference sequence). With 2 bases removed from V and 1 base from J, the gap between germline ends came to 8 bases. The CDR3 sequence is CASSLNVRTNEKLFF. CDR3 sequence (DNA): TGTGCCAGCAGCTTAAACGTGAGAACTAATGAAAAACTGTTTTTT. The full variable domain, in which reference TRBV7-9 and TRBJ1-4 provide the parts outside the CDR3, is DTGVSQNPRHKITKRGQNVTFRCDPISEHNRLYWYRQTLGQGPEFLTYFQNEAQLEKSRLLSDRFSAERPKGSFSTLEIQRTEQGDSAMYLCASSLNVRTNEKLFFGSGTQLSVL.

The chain uses TRBV4-3 and TRBJ2-6, with D perhaps TRBD2 (5 bases). CDR3 length equals 17 residues. V was trimmed by 0 bases and J by 0 bases, leaving 9 bases between them. Germline V gene lookup returns CDR1 LGHNA and CDR2 YSLEER. CDR3 DNA sequence: TGCGCCAGCAGCCAAGATGTGGACTTCTCTGGGGCCAACGTCCTGACTTTC. Translated: CASSQDVDFSGANVLTF.

This clonotype was seen many times. The chain combines TRBV7-9 with TRBJ2-3; 11 nucleotides line up with TRBD2. V shed 6 bases and J 2 bases; nucleotides not matched to a gene: 4. The CDR3 runs to 15 residues. In germline, CDR1 is SEHNR, CDR2 FQNEAQ (reference sequence). The CDR3 nucleotides read TGTGCCAGCAGGGGGACTAGCGGCAACACAGATACGCAGTATTTT. The encoded protein is CASRGTSGNTDTQYF.

This clonotype was recorded a few times. The chain employs TRBV20-1 and TRBJ2-1; D perhaps matches TRBD1 (6 bases). The CDR3 sequence is 11 residues long. The V end was cut by 5 bases, the J end by 10 bases, with 12 bases between. Germline V gene sequence: CDR1 DFQATT, CDR2 SNEGSKA (reference sequence). In DNA, the CDR3 is TGCAGTGCTTCTACAGGGTCCGAGCAGTTCTTC. It codes for CSASTGSEQFF.

The CDR3 reads CASSLYIANGEQFF. In DNA, the CDR3 is TGTGCCAGCAGCTTATACATAGCAAACGGGGAGCAGTTCTTC. The chain is built from TRBV5-4 and TRBJ2-1; D uncertain. Trimming took off 2 bases at V and 10 bases at J, with 16 bases between the two ends. The V gene's germline CDR1 is SGHNT and CDR2 YYREEE (reference sequence). CDR3 size: 14 residues.

A few counts support this clonotype. This chain uses TRBV7-2 with TRBJ1-2; 9 bases are a match to TRBD1. The CDR3 extends over 16 amino acids. Trimming removed 1 base from V and 6 bases from J; junction bases left unmatched: 9. Germline V gene sequence: CDR1 SGHTA, CDR2 FQGNSA. CDR3 residues: CASSLGSGTGSHGYTF. The CDR3 DNA follows: TGTGCCAGCAGCTTAGGGTCCGGGACAGGGAGCCATGGCTACACCTTC.